Here is one T cell receptor beta chain with its context. No antigen is known for it. The sample holds no much larger clone one base away, and base qualities are not on file. Sequenced using an Illumina HiSeq 1500. Clones were called with MiXCR by TCRdb after fastp trimmed the public reads at Q25, and only in-frame beta chains were retained. Duplicate CDR3 protein sequences are folded into a single record with the most common DNA and genes. For this sample there are hundreds of thousands of distinct CDR3 sequences; around a third appear just once. The ten largest account for about 18% of the sample. The sample comes from a study of T cell repertoires in cytomegalovirus infection (dated by TCRdb to about 2019). The study in broad terms: Peptide stimulations targeted recently identified HLA-C-restricted CMV epitopes, whose presentation resists viral immunomodulation, together with well-studied HLA-B-restricted epitopes. Donor HLA type was relevant to the analysis, as public TCR beta signatures indicated carriage of CMV infection together with the matching HLA type. The study at large found these results: In the ex vivo response, HLA-C-restricted CMV-specific TCR beta clonotypes were dominant, and in two of eight donors the single most frequent clonotype came from this HLA-C-restricted group. Carriers of CMV infection plus the relevant HLA type were discriminated by the cumulative frequency of public TCR beta family members in the study cohort and in an independent roughly 340-donor cohort.

The sample's treatment or condition label is to be understood as: in vitro stimulation with specific CMV peptide epitopes to enrich CMV-specific T cells. Taken from cysteine to phenylalanine, the CDR3 has 14 residues. Only CDR3 DNA remains: 42 bases, in frame from the first base. Trimming removed 2 bases from V and 7 bases from J, leaving 11 bases between the germline ends. The TCR sequence derives from a human donor in good health (CMV status not recorded). Some clones in this sample may be carry-over from other donors' samples. Sequences were derived from cultured PBMCs, sampled from culture after CMV antigen stimulation. This chain is built from TRBV12-3 or TRBV12-4 and TRBJ1-4, with the D gene uncertain. The sequence in DNA is TGTGCCAGCAGTTTATCCGGAGGGCCTGAAAAACTGTTTTTT. This translates into CASSLSGGPEKLFF.